This TCR beta chain was recorded in a study of memory B cells and T cells in multiple sclerosis. Study observations and caveats: Normalization was needed because clone-set size differences affected shared clonotype counts.

V lost 1 base and J lost 2, with 12 bases in between. This CDR3 region has 15 residues. Germline V gene data show CDR1 as SGHVS and CDR2 as FNYEAQ. Turning to this clone: Its specificity is not known.

Libraries were prepared by immunoSEQ multiplex PCR; TCRdb keeps only in-frame clonotypes and omits some of them. The sample holds 35,000 to 55,000 clones, approximately 80% seen once. Separate sequencing covered autoproliferating (CFSE-dim) and non-proliferating (CFSE-high) T cells from stimulus-free culture. Roughly 4.5x10^7 CFSE-labeled PBMCs were cultured 7 to 8 days unstimulated, then replicate wells were pooled. CFSE at 0.5 uM labeled the PBMCs, which were then cultured unstimulated. The TCR comes from a human donor with multiple sclerosis. Sequenced input: PBMCs from blood kept in culture. The J gene is TRBJ2-7, the V gene TRBV7-6; D possibly matches TRBD1 or TRBD2 (5 bases each). CDR3 DNA: TGTGCCAGCAGCTTAGGGGGCGGGTGGACCTACGAGCAGTACTTC. As protein: CASSLGGGWTYEQYF.